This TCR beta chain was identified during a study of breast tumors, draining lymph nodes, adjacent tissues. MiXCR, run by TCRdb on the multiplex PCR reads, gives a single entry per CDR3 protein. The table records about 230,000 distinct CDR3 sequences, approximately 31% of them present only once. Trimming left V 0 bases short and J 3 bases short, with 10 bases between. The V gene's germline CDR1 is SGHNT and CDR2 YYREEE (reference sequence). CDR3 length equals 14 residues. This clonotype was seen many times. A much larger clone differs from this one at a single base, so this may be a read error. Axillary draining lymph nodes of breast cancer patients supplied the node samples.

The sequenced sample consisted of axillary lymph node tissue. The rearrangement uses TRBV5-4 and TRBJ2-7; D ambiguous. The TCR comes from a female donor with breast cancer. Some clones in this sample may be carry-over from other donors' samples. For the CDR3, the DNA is TGTGCCAGCAGCTTGGACGGAACTCACTACGAGCAGTACTTC. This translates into CASSLDGTHYEQYF. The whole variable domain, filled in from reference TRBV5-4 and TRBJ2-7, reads ETGVTQSPTHLIKTRGQQVTLRCSSQSGHNTVSWYQQALGQGPQFIFQYYREEENGRGNFPPRFSGLQFPNYSSELNVNALELDDSALYLCASSLDGTHYEQYFGPGTRLTVT.